This TCR beta chain was captured in a study of shared clonotypes between healthy human individuals. Study-level findings and limits: Shared clonotypes: about 5% naive CD4, approximately 3.4% naive CD8, about 2.5% memory CD4, more than 0.3% memory CD8. The generation probabilities recorded for non-shared clonotypes fell below those of clonotypes shared by all four donors. Clonotype sharing among donors likely depends on sequencing depth.

Notes on this clone: Its antigen is not known.

Sequencing was performed with immunoSEQ multiplex PCR; in TCRdb, only in-frame clones are kept and a portion is missing. The repertoire holds roughly 380,000 clones, with 95% to 97% as singletons. Trimming took 3 bases from V and 2 from J, leaving 11 bases between them. This CDR3 region has 14 residues. Germline CDR1 reads SEHNR; CDR2 reads FQNEAQ (reference sequence). The chain has TRBV7-9 and TRBJ2-7, with a weak D call TRBD2 (6 bases). Input material: memory CD8+ T cells sorted from blood. Noted subset: CD45RO+ cells pooled with CCR7-negative TemRA cells. The receptor's source is a man aged 30-40 years in good health. DNA for the CDR3: TGTGCCAGCAGCTTTGGGGACTTTCCCTACGAGCAGTACTTC. Protein product: CASSFGDFPYEQYF. The full variable domain, in which reference TRBV7-9 and TRBJ2-7 provide the parts outside the CDR3, is DTGVSQNPRHKITKRGQNVTFRCDPISEHNRLYWYRQTLGQGPEFLTYFQNEAQLEKSRLLSDRFSAERPKGSFSTLEIQRTEQGDSAMYLCASSFGDFPYEQYFGPGTRLTVT.